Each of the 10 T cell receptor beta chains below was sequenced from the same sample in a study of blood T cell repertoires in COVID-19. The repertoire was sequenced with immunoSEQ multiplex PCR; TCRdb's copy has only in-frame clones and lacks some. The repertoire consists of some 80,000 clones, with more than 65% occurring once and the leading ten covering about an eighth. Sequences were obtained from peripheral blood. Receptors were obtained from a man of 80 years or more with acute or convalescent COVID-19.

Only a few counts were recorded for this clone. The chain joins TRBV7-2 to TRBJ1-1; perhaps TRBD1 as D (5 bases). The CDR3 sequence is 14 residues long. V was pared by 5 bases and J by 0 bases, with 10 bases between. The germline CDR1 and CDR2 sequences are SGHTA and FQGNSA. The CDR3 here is CASSNSRVNTEAFF. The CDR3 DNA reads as TGTGCCAGCAGCAACAGCAGGGTGAACACTGAAGCTTTCTTT.

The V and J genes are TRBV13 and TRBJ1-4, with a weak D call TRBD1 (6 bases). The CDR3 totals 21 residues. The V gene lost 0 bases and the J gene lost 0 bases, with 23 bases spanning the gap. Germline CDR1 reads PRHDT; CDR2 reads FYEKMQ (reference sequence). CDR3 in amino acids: CASSLGLGSQGPPTTNEKLFF. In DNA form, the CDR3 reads TGTGCCAGCAGCTTAGGCTTAGGGAGCCAGGGGCCTCCCACAACTAATGAAAAACTGTTTTTT.

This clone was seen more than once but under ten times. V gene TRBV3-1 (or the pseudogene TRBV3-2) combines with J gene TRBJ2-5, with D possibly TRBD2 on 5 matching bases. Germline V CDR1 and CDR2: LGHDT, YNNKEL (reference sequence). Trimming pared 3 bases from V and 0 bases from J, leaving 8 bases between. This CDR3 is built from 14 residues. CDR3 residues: CASSHHGNQETQYF. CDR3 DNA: TGTGCCAGCAGCCACCACGGGAACCAAGAGACCCAGTACTTC.

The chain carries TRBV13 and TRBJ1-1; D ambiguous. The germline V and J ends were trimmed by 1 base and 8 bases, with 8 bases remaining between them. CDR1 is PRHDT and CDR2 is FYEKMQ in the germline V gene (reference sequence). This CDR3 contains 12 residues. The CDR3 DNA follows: TGTGCCAGCAGCTTAGAGAACAGCGAAGCTTTCTTT. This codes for CASSLENSEAFF.

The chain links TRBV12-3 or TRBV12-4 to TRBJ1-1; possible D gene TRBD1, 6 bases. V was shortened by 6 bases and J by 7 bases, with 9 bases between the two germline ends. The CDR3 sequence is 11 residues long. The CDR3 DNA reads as TGTGCCAGCAGCCTACAGGGTGAAGCTTTCTTT. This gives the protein CASSLQGEAFF.

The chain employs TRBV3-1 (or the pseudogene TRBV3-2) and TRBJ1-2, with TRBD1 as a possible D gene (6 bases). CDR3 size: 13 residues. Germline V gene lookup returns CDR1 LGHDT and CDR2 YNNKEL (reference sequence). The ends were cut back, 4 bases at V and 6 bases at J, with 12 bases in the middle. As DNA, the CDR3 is TGTGCCAGCAGCCCGGGGCAGGGGCATGGCTACACCTTC. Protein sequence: CASSPGQGHGYTF.

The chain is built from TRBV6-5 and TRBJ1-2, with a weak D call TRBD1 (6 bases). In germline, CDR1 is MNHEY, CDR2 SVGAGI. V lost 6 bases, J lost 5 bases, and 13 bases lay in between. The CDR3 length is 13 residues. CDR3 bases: TGTGCCAGCAGAAGGCAGGGGCGTTATGGCTACACCTTC. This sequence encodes CASRRQGRYGYTF.

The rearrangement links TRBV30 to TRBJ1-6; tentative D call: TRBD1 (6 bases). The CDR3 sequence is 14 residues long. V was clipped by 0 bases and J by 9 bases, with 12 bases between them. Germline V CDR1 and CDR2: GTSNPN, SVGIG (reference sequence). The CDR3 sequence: CAWSVLQGSSPLHF. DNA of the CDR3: TGTGCCTGGAGTGTACTGCAGGGGTCTTCACCCCTCCACTTT.

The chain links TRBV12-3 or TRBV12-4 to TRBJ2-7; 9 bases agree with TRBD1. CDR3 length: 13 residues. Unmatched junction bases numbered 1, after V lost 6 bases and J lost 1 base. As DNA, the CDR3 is TGTGCCAGCAGACAGGGGGCTTCCTACGAGCAGTACTTC. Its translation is CASRQGASYEQYF.

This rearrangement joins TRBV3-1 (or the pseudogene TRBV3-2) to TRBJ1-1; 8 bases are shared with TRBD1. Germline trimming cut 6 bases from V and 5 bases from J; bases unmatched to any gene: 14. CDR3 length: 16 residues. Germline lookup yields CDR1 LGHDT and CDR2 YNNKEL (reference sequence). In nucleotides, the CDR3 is TGTGCCAGCAGTTCCTCCAGGGGGCGCTCGGTTACTGAAGCTTTCTTT. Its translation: CASSSSRGRSVTEAFF.